Listed below are T cell receptor beta chains from one sample, sequenced in a study of regulatory T cells in long-lasting Graves disease. Using its own MiXCR run on the multiplex PCR reads, TCRdb lists one record per CDR3 protein. The sample contains around 510,000 distinct CDR3 sequences, around 21% of which appear only once. This material consisted of peripheral blood mononuclear cells (PBMCs), taken when the disease was refractory, from a patient treated with antithyroid drugs. The source of these receptors is a female donor with Graves disease. The CDR3 runs from the conserved cysteine through the conserved F or W.

J gene: TRBJ2-3
V gene: TRBV6-2/TRBV6-3
CDR3 protein: CASSFGDGGPRDTQYF

J gene: TRBJ2-2
V gene: TRBV5-1
CDR3 protein: CASSLVTSGSTGELFF

J gene: TRBJ1-1
V gene: TRBV6-1
CDR3 protein: CASSIKRTEAFF

J gene: TRBJ1-2
V gene: TRBV7-2
CDR3 protein: CASSSRMDSKLAGYTF

J gene: TRBJ2-5
V gene: TRBV10-3
CDR3 protein: CAISEAGEETQYF

J gene: TRBJ2-7
V gene: TRBV9
CDR3 protein: CASSFRPNLLYEQYF

J gene: TRBJ2-7
V gene: TRBV12-3/TRBV12-4
CDR3 protein: CASSTGTGRRTYEQYF

J gene: TRBJ2-3
V gene: TRBV5-1
CDR3 protein: CASSLSAWVADTQYF

J gene: TRBJ1-5
V gene: TRBV6-1
CDR3 protein: CASRGTGQIQPQHF

J gene: TRBJ2-7
V gene: TRBV7-9
CDR3 protein: CASSSESGIPSYEQYF

J gene: TRBJ2-5
V gene: TRBV7-2
CDR3 protein: CASSLDLDETQYF

J gene: TRBJ1-2
V gene: TRBV24-1
CDR3 protein: CATSDWGVGGYTF

J gene: TRBJ2-1
V gene: TRBV6-2/TRBV6-3
CDR3 protein: CASSYLLAGNYNEQFF

J gene: TRBJ2-7
V gene: TRBV28
CDR3 protein: CTSSLLLVVYEQYF

J gene: TRBJ1-2
V gene: TRBV29-1
CDR3 protein: CSTEEGRDGYTF

J gene: TRBJ2-5
V gene: TRBV10-3
CDR3 protein: CAISEGKETQYF

J gene: TRBJ2-5
V gene: TRBV27
CDR3 protein: CASSPLTSGRSETQYF

J gene: TRBJ1-4
V gene: TRBV4-1
CDR3 protein: CASSQDAKLFF

J gene: TRBJ1-5
V gene: TRBV6-2/TRBV6-3
CDR3 protein: CASSSQGEQPQHF

J gene: TRBJ2-7
V gene: TRBV27
CDR3 protein: CASSSLGVQGPYEQYF